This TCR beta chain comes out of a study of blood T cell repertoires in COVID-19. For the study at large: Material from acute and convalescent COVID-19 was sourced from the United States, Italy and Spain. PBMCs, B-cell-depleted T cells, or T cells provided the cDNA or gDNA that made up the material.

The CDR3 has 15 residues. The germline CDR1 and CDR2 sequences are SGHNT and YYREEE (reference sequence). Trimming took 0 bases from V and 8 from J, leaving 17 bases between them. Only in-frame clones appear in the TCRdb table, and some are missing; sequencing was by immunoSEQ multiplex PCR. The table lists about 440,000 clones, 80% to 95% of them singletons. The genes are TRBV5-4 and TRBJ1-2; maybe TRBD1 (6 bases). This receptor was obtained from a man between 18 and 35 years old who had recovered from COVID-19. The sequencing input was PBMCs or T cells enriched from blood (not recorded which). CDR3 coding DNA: TGTGCCAGCAGCTTGGCCGGGACACTCTCCGGGGGCTACACCTTC. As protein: CASSLAGTLSGGYTF.